This T cell receptor beta chain was observed in a study of blood T cell repertoires in COVID-19. The wider study: Researchers got acute and convalescent COVID-19 samples from the United States, Italy and Spain.

Data came from immunoSEQ multiplex PCR; TCRdb stores just in-frame clones and leaves some out. The repertoire holds fewer than 300,000 clones, with around 84% as singletons. V gave up 0 bases and J gave up 8 bases, with 11 bases separating them. In germline, CDR1 is SGHKS, CDR2 YYEKEE (reference sequence). The CDR3 is 13 residues long. Living in 24 US areas, the participants were between roughly 18 and 89 years of age. Categorization into cohorts depended on clinical history that participants reported. The rearrangement joins TRBV5-5 to TRBJ1-2, with D unclear. The sequence derives from a young man who had recovered from COVID-19. Sequenced material: PBMCs or T cells enriched from blood (not recorded which). This chain's CDR3 is CASSLAAQRGYTF. The CDR3 DNA is TGTGCCAGCAGCTTGGCCGCGCAGCGGGGCTACACCTTC.